This T cell receptor (beta chain) was observed in a study of memory CD4+ T cells and cytomegalovirus serostatus. Trimming took 6 bases from V and 0 from J, leaving 15 bases between them. The length of the CDR3 is 16 residues. The V gene's germline CDR1 is MDHEN and CDR2 SYDVKM. Single viable CD3+CD4+CD8-CD45RO+ cells were sorted as the memory CD4+ T cells. Positive selection with CD4 microbeads enriched total CD4+ T cells. Methods used by the authors: After removing out-of-frame reads, approximately 2 million distinct TCRbeta sequences remained. The protocol was immunoSEQ multiplex PCR, while the TCRdb copy is restricted to in-frame clones and leaves out a portion. V and J calls and clone size come straight from that table; D and trimming were deduced from the DNA. The profile shows about 50,000 clones, 75% to 85% of them singletons. Study-wide findings and caveats: Of 164 reported CMV TCRbeta sequences, under 70 were found in memory CD4+ repertoires. The CMV-associated TCR signature appears largely within the CD4+ memory repertoire.

Notes on this clone: Its specificity is unknown.

The rearrangement links TRBV28 to TRBJ2-1; TRBD2 is a possible D gene (5 bases). The specimen was memory CD4+ T cells from blood. The receptor's source is an adult in good health and CMV-seronegative. CDR3 in DNA: TGTGCCAGCAGCGGCATGTCGGGGATCTCCTACAATGAGCAGTTCTTC. It translates to CASSGMSGISYNEQFF.